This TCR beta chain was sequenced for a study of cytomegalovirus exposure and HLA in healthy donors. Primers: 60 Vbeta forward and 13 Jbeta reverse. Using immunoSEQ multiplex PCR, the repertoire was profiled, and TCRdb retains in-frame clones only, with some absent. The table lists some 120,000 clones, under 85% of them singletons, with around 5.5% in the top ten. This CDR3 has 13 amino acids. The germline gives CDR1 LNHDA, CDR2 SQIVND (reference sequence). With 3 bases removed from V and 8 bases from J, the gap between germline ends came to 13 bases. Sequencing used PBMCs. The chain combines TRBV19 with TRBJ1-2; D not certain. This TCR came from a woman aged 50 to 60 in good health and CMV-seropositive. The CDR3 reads CASSMAAASGYTF. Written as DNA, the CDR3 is TGTGCCAGTAGTATGGCCGCAGCTAGCGGCTACACCTTC.